Presented here are 21 T cell receptor beta chains from one specimen sequenced in a study of T cell changes during pregnancy in multiple sclerosis. Profiling relied on immunoSEQ multiplex PCR, and the TCRdb table lists in-frame clones only, not all of them. The profile shows tens of thousands of clones, 85% to 95% of them singletons. Sequencing was performed on CD4+ T cells from peripheral blood mononuclear cells, taken in the second trimester of pregnancy. The source is a female donor with multiple sclerosis, enrolled in a pregnancy study.

The chain combines TRBV4-1 with TRBJ1-4, with 7 bases that match TRBD1. Germline V gene sequence: CDR1 MGHRA, CDR2 YSYEKL. After removal of 3 bases from V and 4 bases from J, the junction contained 5 bases not matched to a gene. The CDR3 is made up of 15 amino acids. The CDR3 sequence is CASSQTDRINEKLFF. The CDR3 coding sequence is TGCGCCAGCAGCCAGACGGACAGGATTAATGAAAAACTGTTTTTT.

The rearrangement joins TRBV7-9 to TRBJ2-7; D unresolved. The CDR3 is 12 residues long. V dropped 5 bases and J dropped 2 bases, with 7 bases sitting between them. Looked up from germline, CDR1 is SEHNR and CDR2 is FQNEAQ (reference sequence). The CDR3 nucleotides are TGTGCCAGCAGCCGTGTCCCCTACGAGCAGTACTTC. Encoded protein: CASSRVPYEQYF.

The chain links TRBV7-9 to TRBJ2-7, with a tentative D call TRBD1 (6 bases). The CDR3 has 14 residues. Germline V gene data show CDR1 as SEHNR and CDR2 as FQNEAQ (reference sequence). V gave up 7 bases and J gave up 4 bases, with 17 bases separating them. The CDR3 region has the DNA TGTGCCAGCACCCACGGACAGAGACCTTACGAGCAGTACTTC. Translated, it gives CASTHGQRPYEQYF.

J is TRBJ1-2 and V is TRBV7-9; possibly TRBD1 for D (6 bases). CDR3 size: 14 residues. Trimming left V 6 bases short and J 4 bases short, with 15 bases between. CDR1 and CDR2 (germline): SEHNR, FQNEAQ (reference sequence). The CDR3 sequence: CASSPTGLGYGYTF. The CDR3 bases are TGTGCCAGCAGTCCAACAGGGTTGGGCTATGGCTACACCTTC. Full variable domain (rest looked up from reference TRBV7-9 and TRBJ1-2): DTGVSQNPRHKITKRGQNVTFRCDPISEHNRLYWYRQTLGQGPEFLTYFQNEAQLEKSRLLSDRFSAERPKGSFSTLEIQRTEQGDSAMYLCASSPTGLGYGYTFGSGTRLTVV.

J is TRBJ1-4 and V is TRBV6-6; TRBD1 might be the D (6 bases). The CDR3 contains 15 residues. Germline CDR1 is MNHNY and CDR2 is SVGAGI (reference sequence). The V end was cut by 6 bases, the J end by 5 bases, with 16 bases between. The CDR3 DNA is TGTGCCAGCAGCCAACTTGGGGGCCGGAATGAAAAACTGTTTTTT. This gives the protein CASSQLGGRNEKLFF.

The J gene is TRBJ2-7, the V gene TRBV7-2; no clear D. V was cut by 6 bases and J by 0 bases, with 9 bases left in between. Germline V gene sequence: CDR1 SGHTA, CDR2 FQGNSA. The CDR3 is 13 residues long. CDR3 nucleotide sequence: TGTGCCAGCAGGTTGGGCGTCTCCTACGAGCAGTACTTC. This translates into CASRLGVSYEQYF.

V is TRBV27 and J is TRBJ2-3; 12 nucleotides match TRBD2. Unmatched junction bases numbered 16, after V lost 5 bases and J lost 4 bases. The CDR3 sequence is 19 residues long. The germline CDR1 and CDR2 sequences are MNHEY and SMNVEV (reference sequence). CDR3 nucleotide sequence: TGTGCCAGCAGTCCTCTTTATGGCTCTAGCGGGGGGGCCCCAGATACGCAGTATTTT. Its protein is CASSPLYGSSGGAPDTQYF.

V and J are TRBV27 and TRBJ1-4, with TRBD1 matching over 8 bases. The V gene end was trimmed by 6 bases and the J gene end by 8 bases; junction bases not matched to a gene: 11. Looked up from germline, CDR1 is MNHEY and CDR2 is SMNVEV (reference sequence). This CDR3 comprises 15 residues. The CDR3: CASRELQGGREKLFF. The DNA of the CDR3 is TGTGCCAGCAGGGAACTACAGGGGGGCCGGGAAAAACTGTTTTTT.

The chain is built from TRBV15 and TRBJ2-2; D is undetermined. The CDR3 totals 15 residues. The ends were cut back, 0 bases at V and 4 bases at J, with 9 bases in the middle. Per the germline V gene, CDR1 is LNHNV and CDR2 is YYDKDF (reference sequence). The CDR3 region has the DNA TGTGCCACCAGCAGAGATGTACAGAGCACCGGGGAGCTGTTTTTT. Protein: CATSRDVQSTGELFF.

The V gene is TRBV15, the J gene TRBJ2-1, with D possibly TRBD1 on 6 matching bases. This CDR3 contains 14 residues. V dropped 5 bases and J dropped 6 bases, with 14 bases sitting between them. Germline V gene data show CDR1 as LNHNV and CDR2 as YYDKDF (reference sequence). The CDR3 here is CATSGYRASNEQFF. DNA for the CDR3: TGTGCCACCAGCGGATACAGGGCTTCCAATGAGCAGTTCTTC.

This chain links TRBV18 with TRBJ2-7, with D possibly being TRBD1 (5 bases). Germline loops: CDR1 KGHSH, CDR2 LQKENI. Trimming took off 2 bases at V and 5 bases at J, with 16 bases between the two ends. This CDR3 has 15 residues. The chain's CDR3 is CASSPWQGTSDEQYF. CDR3 bases: TGTGCCAGCTCACCATGGCAGGGAACTTCGGACGAGCAGTACTTC.

V is TRBV30 and J is TRBJ1-5; 7 bases align to TRBD1. Losses at the gene ends were 2 bases for V and 2 bases for J; bases not matched to a gene: 3. CDR3 size: 14 residues. Germline values: CDR1 GTSNPN, CDR2 SVGIG (reference sequence). CDR3 nucleotide sequence: TGTGCCTGGAGTCCTACAGGGGGCAATCAGCCCCAGCATTTT. Translation: CAWSPTGGNQPQHF.

The chain employs TRBV15 and TRBJ2-1; TRBD2 aligns across 7 bases. Per germline, CDR1 LNHNV and CDR2 YYDKDF (reference sequence). The V gene end was trimmed by 0 bases and the J gene end by 10 bases; junction bases not matched to a gene: 9. The CDR3 is 15 residues long. The DNA for the CDR3 is TGTGCCACCAGCAGAGATCAGTCGGGGCGGGGGGAGCAGTTCTTC. It is translated as CATSRDQSGRGEQFF.

V is TRBV5-4 and J is TRBJ2-2; D is uncertain. The CDR3 extends over 14 amino acids. Trimming pared 4 bases from V and 2 bases from J, leaving 9 bases between. Looked up from germline, CDR1 is SGHNT and CDR2 is YYREEE (reference sequence). As DNA, the CDR3 is TGTGCCAGCAGCGGAACTACTAACACCGGGGAGCTGTTTTTT. It is translated as CASSGTTNTGELFF.

This rearrangement joins TRBV10-3 to TRBJ2-5, with TRBD1 as a possible D gene (6 bases). The V gene's germline CDR1 is ENHRY and CDR2 SYGVKD. This CDR3 contains 14 residues. V lost 5 bases and J 2 bases, leaving 12 bases between the germline ends. This chain's CDR3 is CAISSGQSQETQYF. CDR3 DNA: TGTGCCATCAGTTCTGGACAGTCTCAAGAGACCCAGTACTTC.

A remark on this clone: Without the conserved terminal phenylalanine or tryptophan, this CDR3 likely stems from a read error. The DNA is omitted, as the CDR3 cannot be located on it reliably, and the CDR3 follows TCRdb's listing. V and J are TRBV7-9 and TRBJ2-7; the listed D gene, TRBD2, was not tested against the DNA. A total of 12 residues make up the CDR3, ends included. Germline lookup yields CDR1 SEHNR and CDR2 FQNEAQ (reference sequence). The CDR3 sequence is CASSLVSGGVSL.

This chain connects TRBV7-6 to TRBJ1-2; D is possibly TRBD1 (6 bases). Trimming cost V 1 base and J 5 bases, with 8 bases left between them. The CDR3 covers 13 residues. The germline gives CDR1 SGHVS, CDR2 FNYEAQ. The CDR3 bases are TGTGCCAGCAGCTTAGACAGGGATTATGGCTACACCTTC. Amino acid sequence: CASSLDRDYGYTF.

The chain uses TRBV2 and TRBJ1-6; 8 bases line up with TRBD1. The CDR3 has 16 residues. V trimming: 5 bases; J trimming: 7 bases; junction bases outside the gene matches: 10. CDR1 and CDR2 (germline): SNHLY, FYNNEI. CDR3 amino acids: CASSLRSDRANSPLHF. CDR3 DNA: TGTGCCAGCAGTCTTCGCTCGGACAGGGCCAATTCACCCCTCCACTTT. The variable domain in full, with the rest retrieved from reference TRBV2 and TRBJ1-6, is EPEVTQTPSHQVTQMGQEVILRCVPISNHLYFYWYRQILGQKVEFLVSFYNNEISEKSEIFDDQFSVERPDGSNFTLKIRSTKLEDSAMYFCASSLRSDRANSPLHFGNGTRLTVT.

This clone occurred once. The chain links TRBV7-8 to TRBJ1-4; no clear D gene. V was pared by 7 bases and J by 7 bases, with 25 bases between. The CDR3 runs to 17 residues. CDR1 and CDR2 (germline): SGHVS, FQNEAQ. Written as DNA, the CDR3 is TGTGCCAGCATCCCGTCCCCCTGGGCGCAAGTTGGTGAAAAACTGTTTTTT. Translated: CASIPSPWAQVGEKLFF.

CDR3 in amino acids: CASSPSTDTQYF. DNA of the CDR3: TGTGCCAGCAGCCCCTCTACAGATACGCAGTATTTT. The rearrangement uses TRBV7-2 and TRBJ2-3; D is unclear. The CDR3 is made up of 12 amino acids. Germline CDR1 and CDR2: SGHTA and FQGNSA. V was cut by 5 bases and J by 3 bases, with 6 bases left in between. Filled out from reference TRBV7-2 and TRBJ2-3, the complete variable domain reads GAGVSQSPSNKVTEKGKDVELRCDPISGHTALYWYRQSLGQGLEFLIYFQGNSAPDKSGLPSDRFSAERTGGSVSTLTIQRTQQEDSAVYLCASSPSTDTQYFGPGTRLTVL.

The CDR3 region has the DNA TGTGCCAGCTCACCCCGCGGGGTAGCGGGAGGCCTGGCGAACACCGGGGAGCTGTTTTTT. Amino acids: CASSPRGVAGGLANTGELFF. The V gene is TRBV18, the J gene TRBJ2-2; TRBD2 aligns across 10 bases. The V gene's germline CDR1 is KGHSH and CDR2 LQKENI. Trimming at V came to 3 bases and at J to 0 bases, leaving 13 bases not matched to a gene. The length of the CDR3 is 20 residues.